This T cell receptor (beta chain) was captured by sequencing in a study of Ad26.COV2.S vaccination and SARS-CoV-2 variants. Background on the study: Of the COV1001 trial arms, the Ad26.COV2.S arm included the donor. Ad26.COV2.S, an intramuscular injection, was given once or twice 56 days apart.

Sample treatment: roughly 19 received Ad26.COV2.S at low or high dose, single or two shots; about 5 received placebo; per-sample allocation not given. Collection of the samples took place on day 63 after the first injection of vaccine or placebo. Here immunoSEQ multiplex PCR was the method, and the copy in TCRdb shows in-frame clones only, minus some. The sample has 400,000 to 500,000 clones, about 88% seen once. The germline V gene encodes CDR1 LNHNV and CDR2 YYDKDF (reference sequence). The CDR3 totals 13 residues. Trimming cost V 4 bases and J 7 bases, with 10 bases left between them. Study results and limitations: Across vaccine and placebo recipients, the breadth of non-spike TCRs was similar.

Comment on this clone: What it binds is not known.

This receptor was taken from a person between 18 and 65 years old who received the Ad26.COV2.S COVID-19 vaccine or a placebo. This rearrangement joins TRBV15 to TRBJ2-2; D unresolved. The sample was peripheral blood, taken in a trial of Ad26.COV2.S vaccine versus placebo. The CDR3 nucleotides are TGTGCCACCAGCAAAGACGAATACGGGGAGCTGTTTTTT. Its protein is CATSKDEYGELFF. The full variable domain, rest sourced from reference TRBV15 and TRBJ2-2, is DAMVIQNPRYQVTQFGKPVTLSCSQTLNHNVMYWYQQKSSQAPKLLFHYYDKDFNNEADTPDNFQSRRPNTSFCFLDIRSPGLGDTAMYLCATSKDEYGELFFGEGSRLTVL.